In its sample, the clone carrying this T cell receptor beta chain was seen many times. No antigen is known for it. The data were obtained in a study of T cells in Graves' hyperthyroidism and ophthalmopathy. Study as a whole: Specimen type is peripheral blood, collected at initial diagnosis prior to any treatment. Study results and limitations: Ophthalmopathy was model-predicted a median about 7.1 months pre-onset. Most clonotypes that expanded in the thyroid above 0.001 also showed up in blood.

Exclusion criteria comprised uncontrolled infection, other autoimmune disease, pregnancy or lactation. The TCR beta CDR3 regions underwent amplification using RNA transcripts as the source. HTBI primers drove first-round RT-PCR of the TCR CDR3. MiXCR, run by TCRdb on the multiplex PCR reads, gives a single entry per CDR3 protein. The table records about 600,000 distinct CDR3 sequences, over 12% of them present only once. Losses at the gene ends were 0 bases for V and 5 bases for J; bases not matched to a gene: 7. Germline V gene lookup returns CDR1 SGHTA and CDR2 FQGNSA. This CDR3 contains 17 residues.

The chain has TRBV7-2 and TRBJ2-5; 12 nucleotides line up with TRBD1. Source material: blood. The TCR sequence derives from a woman aged 18-30 years with Graves' ophthalmopathy. The DNA of the CDR3 is TGTGCCAGCAGCTTAGCGCCGGGACAGGGGGCGTCGGAGACCCAGTACTTC. Protein product: CASSLAPGQGASETQYF.